The 29 T cell receptor beta chains below come from one sample, sequenced in a study of regulatory T cells in long-lasting Graves disease. Sample time point: newly diagnosed GD, antithyroid drugs for less than 3 months. PBMCs were the source of the RNA used for TCR sequencing. Building the TCR beta libraries relied on iRepertoire HTBI primers, and CDR3 regions underwent Arm-PCR. TCRdb recomputed calls from the multiplex PCR reads with MiXCR, one row per CDR3 protein. This table holds approximately 560,000 distinct CDR3 sequences, 15% to 20% found once. In addition, the sample was reused for a study of T cells in Graves' hyperthyroidism and ophthalmopathy.

Sequences were derived from peripheral blood mononuclear cells (PBMCs), sampled at new diagnosis, from a patient treated with antithyroid drugs. The receptors here all came from a man between 18 and 29 years old with Graves disease.

This clonotype was recorded at least ten times. V is TRBV28 and J is TRBJ2-4; TRBD2 might be the D (6 bases). Per germline, CDR1 MDHEN and CDR2 SYDVKM. Trimming removed 6 bases from V and 0 bases from J, with 9 bases in between. CDR3 length: 14 residues. For the CDR3, the DNA is TGTGCCAGCAGAGAGGGACTAGCCAAAAACATTCAGTACTTC. This codes for CASREGLAKNIQYF.

This sequence joins TRBV13 and TRBJ2-4, with D perhaps being TRBD1 or TRBD2 (6 bases each). Germline V CDR1 and CDR2: PRHDT, FYEKMQ (reference sequence). V was clipped by 0 bases and J by 6 bases, with 15 bases between them. This CDR3 region has 16 residues. In nucleotides, the CDR3 is TGTGCCAGCAGCTTAGGACCTTCGGGGGCAGGAAACATTCAGTACTTC. Protein sequence: CASSLGPSGAGNIQYF.

This clonotype has a handful of counts. This chain connects TRBV11-2 to TRBJ2-1; 7 nucleotides align to TRBD2. The germline V gene encodes CDR1 SGHAT and CDR2 FQNNGV. This CDR3 is 13 amino acids long. V shed 0 bases, J shed 13 bases, and the junction held 6 bases outside the gene matches. The CDR3: CASSLEGAGPQFF. The CDR3 coding sequence is TGTGCCAGCAGCTTAGAAGGAGCGGGACCCCAGTTCTTC.

For the CDR3, the DNA is TGTGCCAGCAGGGACCTGACAGGGGGTCTCGCAGATACGCAGTATTTT. Its translation: CASRDLTGGLADTQYF. The V gene is TRBV6-1, the J gene TRBJ2-3, with 9 nucleotides matching TRBD1. The CDR3 is made up of 16 amino acids. From germline, CDR1 is MNHNS and CDR2 SASEGT. V was clipped by 6 bases and J by 4 bases; unmatched bases: 11.

This clonotype appeared many times. The rearrangement links TRBV12-3 or TRBV12-4 to TRBJ1-2; a weak D match, TRBD1 (5 bases). Trimming pared 5 bases from V and 2 bases from J, leaving 12 bases between. The CDR3 extends over 14 amino acids. The CDR3 protein is CASSPSGTNYGYTF. For the CDR3, the DNA is TGTGCCAGCAGTCCAAGCGGGACGAACTATGGCTACACCTTC.

This clonotype has only a few counts. This chain connects TRBV5-1 to TRBJ2-5; D uncertain. This CDR3 has 14 residues. V gave up 3 bases and J gave up 3 bases, with 12 bases separating them. Germline V gene lookup returns CDR1 SGHRS and CDR2 YFSETQ. CDR3 sequence reads: CASSSRRGEETQYF. DNA for the CDR3: TGCGCCAGCAGCTCTCGTCGCGGAGAAGAGACCCAGTACTTC.

For this clonotype: A much larger clonotype is one base distant, so this may be a read error. V usage is TRBV5-1 and J usage is TRBJ2-5; D not certain. Per germline, CDR1 SGHRS and CDR2 YFSETQ. V lost 0 bases, J lost 9 bases, and 6 bases lay in between. The length of the CDR3 is 11 residues. The CDR3 coding sequence is TGCGCCAGCAGCTTGGATGAGGCCCAGTACTTC. Its translation is CASSLDEAQYF.

The chain joins TRBV5-6 to TRBJ2-7, with 7 bases lining up with TRBD2. The V gene end was trimmed by 0 bases and the J gene end by 5 bases; junction bases not matched to a gene: 8. The length of the CDR3 is 15 residues. Germline lookup yields CDR1 SGHDT and CDR2 YYEEEE. CDR3 in amino acids: CASSLGGGSRDEQYF. DNA of the CDR3: TGTGCCAGCAGCTTGGGTGGCGGGAGCCGAGACGAGCAGTACTTC.

This clonotype was recorded a few times. This chain uses TRBV5-1 with TRBJ2-1; 7 bases fit TRBD2. Germline V gene lookup returns CDR1 SGHRS and CDR2 YFSETQ. There are 15 residues in the CDR3. Losses at the gene ends were 5 bases for V and 5 bases for J; bases not matched to a gene: 10. The CDR3: CASRRTSDGDNEQFF. CDR3 in DNA: TGCGCCAGCAGGCGAACTAGCGATGGGGACAATGAGCAGTTCTTC.

This clonotype came up a few times. The J gene is TRBJ2-1, the V gene TRBV5-1; 7 positions agree with TRBD1. V lost 5 bases, J lost 6 bases, and 11 bases stayed unmatched. The CDR3 runs 15 residues. Germline-derived CDR1 and CDR2 are SGHRS and YFSETQ. The CDR3 DNA reads as TGCGCCAGCAGGCATCTAACGGGACAGATCAATGAGCAGTTCTTC. Translation: CASRHLTGQINEQFF.

There are many counts of this clonotype. The genes are TRBV20-1 and TRBJ1-2; perhaps TRBD1 as D (6 bases). Per the germline V gene, CDR1 is DFQATT and CDR2 is SNEGSKA (reference sequence). V lost 6 bases and J lost 4, with 12 bases in between. CDR3 length: 12 amino acids. CDR3 in amino acids: CSAWTDTYGYTF. CDR3 DNA sequence: TGCAGTGCGTGGACAGATACCTATGGCTACACCTTC.

This clonotype showed up many times. The CDR3, as DNA: TGTGCCTGGAGTATAAGTGGGGGTCAGCCCCAGCATTTT. Translating gives CAWSISGGQPQHF. The V call is TRBV30, the J call TRBJ1-5, with D maybe TRBD1 (5 bases). CDR1 is GTSNPN, CDR2 SVGIG, per germline (reference sequence). Trimming took 2 bases from V and 6 from J, leaving 11 bases between them. This CDR3 has 13 amino acids.

This clonotype has a count of ten or more. The chain joins TRBV6-1 to TRBJ2-7, with 9 positions matching TRBD1. Germline V gene data show CDR1 as MNHNS and CDR2 as SASEGT. This CDR3 region has 16 residues. V dropped 7 bases and J dropped 0; count of bases not matched to a gene: 10. The chain's CDR3 is CASTFLRGQGSYEQYF. The CDR3 bases are TGTGCCAGCACTTTCTTAAGGGGACAGGGCTCCTACGAGCAGTACTTC.

This clonotype came up many times. This sequence joins TRBV28 and TRBJ2-1; 13 bases align to TRBD2. The J call may be faulty, since TRBJ2-5 better matches the DNA end. In germline, CDR1 is MDHEN, CDR2 SYDVKM. The CDR3 is 15 amino acids. The CDR3 sequence: CASRSGLAGLETQYF. CDR3 DNA: TGTGCCAGCAGATCGGGACTAGCGGGACTAGAGACCCAGTACTTC.

In its sample, this clonotype was seen a few times. The CDR3 sequence is CASSFGGGATYEQYF. In nucleotides, the CDR3 is TGCGCCAGCAGCTTCGGAGGGGGCGCGACCTACGAGCAGTACTTC. The chain recombines TRBV5-1 with TRBJ2-7; maybe TRBD1 (7 bases). CDR1 is SGHRS and CDR2 is YFSETQ in the germline V gene. Trimming removed 2 bases at V and 2 bases at J, with 14 bases between. The CDR3 is made up of 15 amino acids.

This clonotype was observed at least ten times. The chain recombines TRBV7-9 with TRBJ2-5; 8 bases fit TRBD2. Germline-derived CDR1 and CDR2 are SEHNR and FQNEAQ (reference sequence). The CDR3 sequence is 15 residues long. The V gene end was trimmed by 5 bases and the J gene end by 9 bases; junction bases not matched to a gene: 14. In nucleotides, the CDR3 is TGTGCCAGCAGCCCCTCCAGCGGGGGCTTTACGGCCCAGTACTTC. It yields the protein CASSPSSGGFTAQYF.

This clonotype was seen many times. This sequence joins TRBV5-1 and TRBJ2-7, with TRBD1 identical over 8 bases. V gave up 0 bases and J gave up 3 bases; unmatched junction bases: 5. The CDR3 loop spans 15 amino acids. The germline CDR1 and CDR2 sequences are SGHRS and YFSETQ. The CDR3 nucleotides read TGCGCCAGCAGCTTGGCCACAGGGGGAATCTACGAGCAGTACTTC. Protein: CASSLATGGIYEQYF.

The rearrangement links TRBV7-3 to TRBJ1-6; TRBD1 might be the D (6 bases). CDR1 and CDR2 from the germline V gene are SGHTA and FQGTGA. This CDR3 is built from 15 residues. Trimming removed 2 bases from V and 9 bases from J, with 14 bases in between. The CDR3 loop reads CASSLEGGSLSPLHF. The CDR3 coding sequence is TGTGCCAGCAGCTTAGAAGGGGGTAGCCTTTCACCCCTCCACTTT.

The V and J genes are TRBV7-9 and TRBJ2-5, with D possibly matching TRBD1 (5 bases). The V gene's germline CDR1 is SEHNR and CDR2 FQNEAQ (reference sequence). The CDR3 has 14 residues. The ends were cut back, 1 base at V and 5 bases at J, with 11 bases in the middle. The CDR3 spells CASSLGTLPETQYF. In DNA, the CDR3 is TGTGCCAGCAGCTTAGGGACACTCCCGGAGACCCAGTACTTC.

This clonotype showed up many times. This chain connects TRBV6-2 or TRBV6-3 to TRBJ2-1; TRBD2 agrees at 8 bases. The germline V gene encodes CDR1 MNHEY and CDR2 SVGEGT. With 5 bases clipped from V and 6 bases from J, the junction kept 9 bases outside the gene matches. This CDR3 comprises 15 residues. The CDR3 spells CASSEEAGGSNEQFF. The CDR3 coding sequence is TGTGCCAGCAGTGAAGAGGCGGGAGGTTCCAATGAGCAGTTCTTC.

This clonotype showed up many times. This sequence joins TRBV7-6 and TRBJ2-7; 8 nucleotides line up with TRBD2. CDR1 is SGHVS, CDR2 FNYEAQ, per germline. CDR3 length: 16 residues. Trimming cost V 4 bases and J 3 bases; bases outside gene matches: 11. CDR3 DNA: TGTGCCAGCAGCTCTTCCGAAGCGGGAGAAGGCTACGAGCAGTACTTC. Translation: CASSSSEAGEGYEQYF.

V is TRBV20-1 and J is TRBJ2-1, with 8 bases aligning to TRBD1. V lost 6 bases and J lost 5; bases outside the gene matches: 12. Germline lookup yields CDR1 DFQATT and CDR2 SNEGSKA (reference sequence). The CDR3 has 15 residues. The CDR3 DNA sequence: TGCAGTGCCCCTAGGACAGGGCGAAGAGACAATGAGCAGTTCTTC. This sequence encodes CSAPRTGRRDNEQFF.

V is TRBV6-1 and J is TRBJ2-7, with D perhaps TRBD1 (6 bases). V lost 0 bases, J lost 2 bases, and 14 bases lay in between. The CDR3 runs 16 residues. Germline CDR1 reads MNHNS; CDR2 reads SASEGT. CDR3 sequence (DNA): TGTGCCAGCAGTGAAGCTGGAAGGGGGATGACCTACGAGCAGTACTTC. This sequence encodes CASSEAGRGMTYEQYF.

J is TRBJ2-2 and V is TRBV12-3 or TRBV12-4; the D gene is possibly TRBD1 (9 bases). Trimming removed 11 bases at V and 5 bases at J, with 33 bases between. This CDR3 has 19 amino acids. CDR3 nucleotide sequence: TGTGCCTCTAAACAGGGCGGACAGGGGAGACTAGCGCCTACCGGGGAGCTGTTTTTT. It yields the protein CASKQGGQGRLAPTGELFF.

This clonotype was seen a few times. V and J are TRBV6-1 and TRBJ2-2; 7 bases map to TRBD2. The V and J ends lost 7 bases and 0 bases, in that order; junction bases with no gene match: 5. Germline values: CDR1 MNHNS, CDR2 SASEGT. This CDR3 spans 15 amino acids. The CDR3 DNA reads TGTGCCAGCATGAGCGGGGACGCGAACACCGGGGAGCTGTTTTTT. Its translation: CASMSGDANTGELFF.

This clonotype has only a few counts. The CDR3 nucleotides are TGTGCCAGCAGTGAGATCCGGGGGCTCGAGCAGTACTTC. It specifies CASSEIRGLEQYF. V gene TRBV6-4 combines with J gene TRBJ2-7, with D perhaps matching TRBD1 or TRBD2 (6 bases each). The V end lost 3 bases, the J end lost 6 bases, and 12 bases lay between the germline ends. The CDR3 totals 13 residues. Per germline, CDR1 MRHNA and CDR2 SNTAGT.

This rearrangement joins TRBV20-1 to TRBJ2-5, with TRBD2 matching over 15 bases. The J segment lost 2 bases and the V segment lost 1 base, leaving 11 bases of the junction unmatched. Germline CDR1 and CDR2: DFQATT and SNEGSKA (reference sequence). This CDR3 comprises 19 residues. CDR3: CSARVWTSGRAGWQETQYF. DNA for the CDR3: TGCAGTGCTAGAGTCTGGACTAGCGGGAGGGCGGGGTGGCAAGAGACCCAGTACTTC.

This clonotype was counted ten times or more. V is TRBV12-3 or TRBV12-4 and J is TRBJ1-6; 11 bases are a match to TRBD1. Trimming cost V 6 bases and J 13 bases; bases outside gene matches: 8. This CDR3 comprises 14 residues. CDR3 region: CASSRTGGMAPLHF. CDR3 bases: TGTGCCAGCAGCAGGACAGGGGGCATGGCTCCCCTCCACTTT.

This clonotype was counted at least ten times. The chain carries TRBV20-1 and TRBJ2-3; 13 bases map to TRBD2. Germline V gene sequence: CDR1 DFQATT, CDR2 SNEGSKA (reference sequence). The CDR3 is 15 amino acids. The ends lost 6 bases at V and 2 bases at J; junction bases unmatched: 5. DNA for the CDR3: TGCAGTGCGCAGGGACTAGCGGGAAACACAGATACGCAGTATTTT. This encodes CSAQGLAGNTDTQYF.